This T cell receptor (beta chain) was observed in a study of CD8 T cells in Susac syndrome. In the study overall: Clinically active disease was present in roughly 6 of the sequenced Susac syndrome patients. Eight or nine of these patients were in remission.

Isolation of CD8+ and CD4+ T cells was performed negatively, whereas enrichment of TEMRA cells was done by FACS. The CDR3 runs to 13 residues. The germline V and J ends were trimmed by 1 base and 8 bases, with 14 bases remaining between them. In germline, CDR1 is SQVTM, CDR2 ANQGSEA. Random hexamers primed reverse transcription of roughly 0.45 to 1 ug RNA. TCRdb fed the immunoSEQ multiplex PCR reads into MiXCR, producing one record per CDR3 protein. The sample includes 67,000 or so distinct CDR3 sequences, 85% to 95% of them seen just once. The rearrangement uses TRBV29-1 and TRBJ1-2, with D perhaps matching TRBD1 (5 bases). Sequences were obtained from CD4+ T cells from PBMCs. This receptor was taken from a human donor with Susac syndrome. The CDR3 nucleotides read TGCAGCGTTGAAGGTCGCAGGGAGGTCGGCTACACCTTC. It is translated as CSVEGRREVGYTF.